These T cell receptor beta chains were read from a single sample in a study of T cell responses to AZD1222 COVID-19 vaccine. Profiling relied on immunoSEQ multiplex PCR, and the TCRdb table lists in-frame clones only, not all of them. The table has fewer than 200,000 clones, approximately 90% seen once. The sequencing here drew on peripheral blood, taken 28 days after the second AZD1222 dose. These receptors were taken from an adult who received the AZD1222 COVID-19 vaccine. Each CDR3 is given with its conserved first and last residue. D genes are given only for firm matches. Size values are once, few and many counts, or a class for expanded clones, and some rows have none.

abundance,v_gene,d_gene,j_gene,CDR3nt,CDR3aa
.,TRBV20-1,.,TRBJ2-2,TGCAGTGCTAGAGGTCACAGGGAGCTGTTTTTT,CSARGHRELFF
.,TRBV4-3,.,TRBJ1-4,TGCGCCAGCAGCACCCGGCCAAGGGGTAATGAAAAACTGTTTTTT,CASSTRPRGNEKLFF
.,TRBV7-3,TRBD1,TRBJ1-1,TGTGCCAGCAGCTTAGGGAGACAGGGGAACACTGAAGCTTTCTTT,CASSLGRQGNTEAFF
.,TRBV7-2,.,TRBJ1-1,TGTGCCAGCAGCTTCGGCAGTCACACTGAAGCTTTCTTT,CASSFGSHTEAFF
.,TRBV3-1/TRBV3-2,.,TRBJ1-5,TGTGCCAGCAGCCAGGGGACACTTAATCAGCCCCAGCATTTT,CASSQGTLNQPQHF
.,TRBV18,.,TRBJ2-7,TGTGCCAGCTCACCACGGAGAAACTCCTACGAGCAGTACTTC,CASSPRRNSYEQYF
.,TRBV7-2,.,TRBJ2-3,TGTGCCAGCAGCTTGGGGGCCATGGCGGCAGATACGCAGTATTTT,CASSLGAMAADTQYF
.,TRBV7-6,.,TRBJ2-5,TGTGCCAGCAGCTTAGGACTAGAGACCCAGTACTTC,CASSLGLETQYF
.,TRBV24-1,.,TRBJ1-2,TGTGCCACCAGTGAGTCAGGTAGCCCCAGTGGCTACACCTTC,CATSESGSPSGYTF
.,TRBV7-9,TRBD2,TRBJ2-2,TGTGCCAGCAGCGCGGGACTAGCCGCTAACACCGGGGAGCTGTTTTTT,CASSAGLAANTGELFF
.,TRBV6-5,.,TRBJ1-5,TGTGCCAGCAGCCGGGCCCCCTCGTCCGCCCAGCATTTT,CASSRAPSSAQHF
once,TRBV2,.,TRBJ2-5,TGTGCCAGCAGTGGGTGGGAGACCCAGTACTTC,CASSGWETQYF
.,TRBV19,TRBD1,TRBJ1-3,TGTGCCAGTAGTCAAGGGACAGGGGTTGGAAACACCATATATTTT,CASSQGTGVGNTIYF
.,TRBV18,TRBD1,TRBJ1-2,TGTGCCAGCTCACCCGGGACAGGGGAGGTAGTTGGCTACACCTTC,CASSPGTGEVVGYTF
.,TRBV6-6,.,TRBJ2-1,TGTGCCAGCAGTCGAGTATCTAGCATAGCCTACAATGAGCAGTTCTTC,CASSRVSSIAYNEQFF
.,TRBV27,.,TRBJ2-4,TGTGCCAGCAGTTCCGGGGGACTGACCAAAAACATTCAGTACTTC,CASSSGGLTKNIQYF
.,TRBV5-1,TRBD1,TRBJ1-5,TGCGCCAGCAGCTTAACAGGGGGCTATCAGCCCCAGCATTTT,CASSLTGGYQPQHF
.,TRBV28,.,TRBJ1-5,TGTGCCAGCAGCTGGAGGGGAACGGGCAATCAGCCCCAGCATTTT,CASSWRGTGNQPQHF
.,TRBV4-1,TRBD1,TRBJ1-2,TGCGCCAGCAGCCCGGGACAGGGTCCTAACTATGGCTACACCTTC,CASSPGQGPNYGYTF
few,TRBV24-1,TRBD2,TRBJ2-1,TGTGCCACCAGTGGATCAATAGCGGGAGAATTTAATGAGCAGTTCTTC,CATSGSIAGEFNEQFF
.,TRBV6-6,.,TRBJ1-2,TGTGCCAGCAGACGGACAGCTTCTAACTATGGCTACACCTTC,CASRRTASNYGYTF
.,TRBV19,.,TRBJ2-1,TGTGCCAGTACCCCTCGCGGGACTTTTACCTACAATGAGCAGTTCTTC,CASTPRGTFTYNEQFF
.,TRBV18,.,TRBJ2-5,TGTGCCAGCTCACCAGAAGGGGCCCCGGGGACCCAGTACTTC,CASSPEGAPGTQYF
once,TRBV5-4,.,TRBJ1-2,TGTGCCAGCAGCACACCGGGCCGGGGGCCACTCAACTATGGCTACACCTTC,CASSTPGRGPLNYGYTF
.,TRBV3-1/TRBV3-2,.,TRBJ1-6,TGTGCCAGCAGCCAAGGATTAGGTGAGACACCCCTCCACTTT,CASSQGLGETPLHF
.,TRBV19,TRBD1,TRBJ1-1,TGTGCCAGTCGAGATGGACCAGGGGGGAACACTGAAGCTTTCTTT,CASRDGPGGNTEAFF
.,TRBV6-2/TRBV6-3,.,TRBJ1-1,TGTGCCAGCAGTTATCCTCGGGAAGCTTTCTTT,CASSYPREAFF
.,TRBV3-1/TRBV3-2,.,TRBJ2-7,TGTGCCAGCAGCCAGTACTCCAGGCAACTCTCCTACGAGCAGTACTTC,CASSQYSRQLSYEQYF
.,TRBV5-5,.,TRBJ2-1,TGTGCCAGCGGCCTTCGGAGACAGGACTACAATGAGCAGTTCTTC,CASGLRRQDYNEQFF
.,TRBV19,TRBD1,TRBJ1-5,TGTGCCAGTAGCATACAGGGGGCCCTTAGGGGCAATCAGCCCCAGCATTTT,CASSIQGALRGNQPQHF
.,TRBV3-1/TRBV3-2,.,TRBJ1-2,TGTGCCAGCAGCCAAGAAATGGTCACCCGTCCAAACTATGGCTACACCTTC,CASSQEMVTRPNYGYTF
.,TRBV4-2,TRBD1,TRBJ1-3,TGTGCCAGCAGCCACCCTCACCGGGACAGTACGACCATATATTTT,CASSHPHRDSTTIYF
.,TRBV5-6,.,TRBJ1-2,TGTGCCAGCAGCTTGGTGGGAGACTTAAGGGGTAACTATGGCTACACCTTC,CASSLVGDLRGNYGYTF
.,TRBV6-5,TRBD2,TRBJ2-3,TGTGCCAGCAGTAGCGGGAGGCGTTCAGATACGCAGTATTTT,CASSSGRRSDTQYF
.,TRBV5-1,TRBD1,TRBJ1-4,TGCGCCAGCAGCCCTGGGACAGCTAATGAAAAACTGTTTTTT,CASSPGTANEKLFF
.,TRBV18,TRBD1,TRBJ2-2,TGTGCCAGCTCAGCACGGACAGGGGCGAACACCGGGGAGCTGTTTTTT,CASSARTGANTGELFF
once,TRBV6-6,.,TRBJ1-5,TGTGCCAGCAGAAGACACGATAGCAATCAGCCCCAGCATTTT,CASRRHDSNQPQHF
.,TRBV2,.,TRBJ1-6,TGTGCCAGCAGCACGGCAGGGGATTATTCACCCCTCCACTTT,CASSTAGDYSPLHF
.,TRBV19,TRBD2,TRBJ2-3,TGTGCCAGTAGTATTGAAAAGCGGGAGGGATATTCCACAGATACGCAGTATTTT,CASSIEKREGYSTDTQYF
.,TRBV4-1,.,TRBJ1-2,TGCGCCAGCACCCACAGGGTAGGGAGCTATGGCTACACCTTC,CASTHRVGSYGYTF
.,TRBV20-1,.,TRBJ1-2,TGCAGTGTAAAGGTTAACTATGGCTACACCTTC,CSVKVNYGYTF
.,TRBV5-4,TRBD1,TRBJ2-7,TGTGCCAGCAGCTTGGCCAACAGGGGCCACGAGCAGTACTTC,CASSLANRGHEQYF
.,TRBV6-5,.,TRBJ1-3,TGTGCCAGCAGTTACGATGGGAGGGGTTCTGGAAACACCATATATTTT,CASSYDGRGSGNTIYF
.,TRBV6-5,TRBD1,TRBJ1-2,TGTGCCAGCAGATCGACAGGGGGCTATGATGGCTACACCTTC,CASRSTGGYDGYTF
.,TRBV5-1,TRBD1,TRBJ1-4,TGCGCCAGCAGCTTACAGGGGGCGCGAGAAAAACTGTTTTTT,CASSLQGAREKLFF
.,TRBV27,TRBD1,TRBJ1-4,TGTGCCAGCACCTCCTACAGGGGGACTAATGAAAAACTGTTTTTT,CASTSYRGTNEKLFF
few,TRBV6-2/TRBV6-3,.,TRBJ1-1,TGTGCCAGCAGTTACAAGCCAGGGGAAATGAACACTGAAGCTTTCTTT,CASSYKPGEMNTEAFF
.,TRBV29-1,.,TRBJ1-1,TGCAGCGTTTGGCCACATGGAGGGGGTGGCACTGAAGCTTTCTTT,CSVWPHGGGGTEAFF
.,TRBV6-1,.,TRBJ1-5,TGTGCCAGCAGTGAATCTCCGGGACGGAGATCCAGTCAGCCCCAGCATTTT,CASSESPGRRSSQPQHF
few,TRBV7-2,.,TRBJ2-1,TGTGCCAGCAGCCCTGTGGGGCCCAATGAGCAGTTCTTC,CASSPVGPNEQFF
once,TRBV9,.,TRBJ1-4,TGTGCCAGCAGCGCCCGCCGAGGCAGCGTAAATGAAAAACTGTTTTTT,CASSARRGSVNEKLFF
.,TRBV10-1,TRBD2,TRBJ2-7,TGCGCCAGCAGTGAGTCGGGAGGGAATAGGGCCTACGAGCAGTACTTC,CASSESGGNRAYEQYF
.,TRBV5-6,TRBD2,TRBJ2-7,TGTGCCAGCAGCTTGGTCCGGCGGCTAGCGGGTTTTTCCTACGAGCAGTACTTC,CASSLVRRLAGFSYEQYF
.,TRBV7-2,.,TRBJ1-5,TGTGCCAGCAGCTTAGAGGTGGATCAGCCCCAGCATTTT,CASSLEVDQPQHF
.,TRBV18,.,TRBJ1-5,TGTGCCAGCTCACCCCGGGGCAGTGGCAGCAATCAGCCCCAGCATTTT,CASSPRGSGSNQPQHF